These 10 T cell receptor beta chains originate from one sample sequenced in a study of blood T cells in healthy people across ages. Sample-barcoded 5' priming and a J-beta primer mix drove a second PCR of 7 to 11 cycles. TCRdb redid the calling of the 5' RACE reads with MiXCR, one entry per CDR3 protein. The sample has fewer than 1.5 million distinct CDR3 sequences, about 43% seen once. The material sequenced was blood. The receptors shown here come from a woman aged 18-30 years in good health.

The genes are TRBV7-9 and TRBJ1-4; tentatively, D is TRBD1 (5 bases). The CDR3 is 15 amino acids. CDR1 is SEHNR, CDR2 FQNEAQ, per germline (reference sequence). V was shortened by 4 bases and J by 5 bases, with 14 bases between the two germline ends. CDR3 nucleotide sequence: TGTGCCAGCAGCTGGGACCTTAATACCAATGAAAAACTGTTTTTT. As protein: CASSWDLNTNEKLFF.

The J gene is TRBJ1-2, the V gene TRBV4-1; TRBD1 matches at 7 bases. J lost 7 bases, V lost 0 bases, and 11 bases had no gene match. The CDR3 is made up of 16 amino acids. CDR1 is MGHRA and CDR2 is YSYEKL in the germline V gene. In nucleotides, the CDR3 is TGCGCCAGCAGCCAAGATGGGAAGGGGGCGCCCAGTGGCTACACCTTC. It translates to CASSQDGKGAPSGYTF.

This clonotype was detected a few times. This chain joins TRBV7-2 and TRBJ2-4, with TRBD2 as a possible D gene (6 bases). The CDR3 runs to 14 residues. Trimming cost V 1 base and J 7 bases, with 11 bases left between them. Germline CDR1 SGHTA, CDR2 FQGNSA. The CDR3 nucleotides are TGTGCCAGCAGCTTAGGGATTGCGGGGAACATTCAGTACTTC. Encoded protein: CASSLGIAGNIQYF.

This clonotype was seen more than once but under ten times. The CDR3 reads CASRAAFGTDTQYF. DNA for the CDR3: TGTGCCAGCAGAGCGGCGTTTGGCACAGATACGCAGTATTTT. The chain is built from TRBV2 and TRBJ2-3, with a possible D match to TRBD2 (5 bases). The CDR3 totals 14 residues. In germline, CDR1 is SNHLY, CDR2 FYNNEI. Between the trimmed V and J ends, which lost 6 bases and 1 base, there was a span of 11 bases.

The chain uses TRBV4-1 and TRBJ2-1; 8 positions agree with TRBD2. Unmatched junction bases numbered 23, after V lost 2 bases and J lost 5 bases. Germline loops: CDR1 MGHRA, CDR2 YSYEKL. This CDR3 is 21 amino acids long. The CDR3 spells CASSQPFRQDASGSPHNEQFF. CDR3 coding DNA: TGCGCCAGCAGCCAACCCTTTAGGCAAGACGCTAGCGGGTCGCCCCACAATGAGCAGTTCTTC.

As regards this clonotype: This may come from a read error, since a much larger clone is one base off. This chain uses TRBV29-1 with TRBJ1-4, with unresolved D. There are 11 residues in the CDR3. Per the germline V gene, CDR1 is SQVTM and CDR2 is ANQGSEA. The CDR3 nucleotides are TGCAGCGTCCGGATTAATGAAAAACCGTTTTTT. Its protein is CSVRINEKPFF.

Notes on this clonotype: One end of the junction does not line up with germline, which may come from a read error. The V gene is TRBV4-1, the J gene TRBJ2-7; TRBD2 aligns across 8 bases. CDR1 and CDR2 (germline): MGHRA, YSYEKL. The CDR3 length is 15 residues. The CDR3 sequence is CVSSQSGGFSYEQYF. CDR3 DNA: TGCGTCAGCAGCCAAAGCGGGGGCTTCTCCTACGAGCAGTACTTC.

This clonotype has only a few counts. J is TRBJ2-7 and V is TRBV6-5; 7 bases match TRBD2. V trimming: 0 bases; J trimming: 0 bases; junction bases outside the gene matches: 5. The CDR3 spans 16 residues. Germline values: CDR1 MNHEY, CDR2 SVGAGI. The CDR3 sequence is CASSYSSASGSYEQYF. The CDR3 DNA reads TGTGCCAGCAGTTACTCTTCGGCTAGCGGCTCCTACGAGCAGTACTTC.

The chain has TRBV11-2 and TRBJ2-1, with TRBD1 identical over 9 bases. V shed 5 bases and J 3 bases; nucleotides not matched to a gene: 14. The CDR3 runs to 18 residues. The germline V gene encodes CDR1 SGHAT and CDR2 FQNNGV. CDR3 residues: CASSTYRGRTLSYNEQFF. The CDR3 DNA reads as TGTGCCAGCAGCACTTACAGGGGGCGCACCCTTAGCTACAATGAGCAGTTCTTC.

The chain employs TRBV20-1 and TRBJ2-7, with no clear D. The CDR3 runs to 13 residues. Trimming took 7 bases from V and 2 from J, leaving 15 bases between them. Germline V gene lookup returns CDR1 DFQATT and CDR2 SNEGSKA (reference sequence). The CDR3 DNA sequence: TGCAGTGTCAGTCAGACTGCAACCTACGAGCAGTACTTC. This codes for CSVSQTATYEQYF.